This section outlines one T cell receptor beta chain sequence together with its context. No cognate antigen has been identified for it. It has no much larger one-base neighbor in the sample; base qualities were not kept. This specimen comes from a study of stem cell transplantation in POMP-related autoinflammatory disease (dated by TCRdb to the early 2020s). Context from the whole study: It was hypothesized that MHC class I-dependent CD8+ T-cell differentiation and positive selection are impaired by defective thymoproteasomes, resulting in skewing of the TRB repertoire. Prior to transplant, the patients had CD4+ naive T-cell skewing, low CD8+ T-cell proportions, and decreased T-cell cytokine secretion. The effect of POMP deficiency on T-cell receptor beta repertoire diversity and CDR3 characteristics was assessed using high-throughput TRB sequencing.

Study-wide conclusions, independent of this receptor: In PRAID patients, the trend toward increased clonality and lower diversity reached statistical significance only for regulatory T cells. Across all analyzed T-cell subsets, PRAID patients showed a trend toward higher clonality and lower TRB diversity. A restricted number of unique TRB V-J gene pairings was observed in PRAID patients.

Library generation was performed with the immunoSEQ multiplex PCR assay. Processing in the source paper ran as follows. Shannon entropy, which accounts for clonal size distribution, was used to quantify repertoire diversity. Clonotype distribution inequality was measured with the Gini-Simpson index (Simpson_1-D). In TCRdb, the immuneACCESS table is reduced to in-frame sequences with V and J assigned. These tables do not hold every clone; where another copy was compared, an unresolved V gene accounts for under half, and the others remain unexplained. V, J and clone size derive from that table, while D and trimming were established from the DNA sequence. The sample table contains around 32,000 clones; only one count was recorded for 88% of them. The top ten clones comprise 0.6% to 0.75% of the sample. The germline V gene encodes CDR1 MGHDK and CDR2 SYGVNS. Its CDR3 holds 14 amino acids, cysteine through phenylalanine. The read is trimmed to its CDR3 DNA, 42 bases read in frame from base 1. V drops 3 bases and J drops 0 bases, leaving 9 bases in between.

Reading the label with the study, this specimen's time point is: before hematopoietic stem cell transplant. PRAID was characterized by prominent immunodeficiency alongside autoinflammation. Before TRB sequencing, T-cell subsets (conventional T cells, CD8+ T cells, regulatory T cells, T follicular helper cells) were sorted. The TCR sequence derives from a human donor with POMP-related autoinflammation and immune dysregulation (PRAID). The source material was CD4+ T cells from PBMCs, sampled before stem cell transplantation. The rearrangement combines TRBV25-1 with TRBJ2-7; the D gene is perhaps TRBD1 or TRBD2, each of them matching over 6 bases. The DNA sequence follows: TGTGCCAGCAGTGAGGGGGGCAACTCCTACGAGCAGTACTTC. This yields the protein CASSEGGNSYEQYF.